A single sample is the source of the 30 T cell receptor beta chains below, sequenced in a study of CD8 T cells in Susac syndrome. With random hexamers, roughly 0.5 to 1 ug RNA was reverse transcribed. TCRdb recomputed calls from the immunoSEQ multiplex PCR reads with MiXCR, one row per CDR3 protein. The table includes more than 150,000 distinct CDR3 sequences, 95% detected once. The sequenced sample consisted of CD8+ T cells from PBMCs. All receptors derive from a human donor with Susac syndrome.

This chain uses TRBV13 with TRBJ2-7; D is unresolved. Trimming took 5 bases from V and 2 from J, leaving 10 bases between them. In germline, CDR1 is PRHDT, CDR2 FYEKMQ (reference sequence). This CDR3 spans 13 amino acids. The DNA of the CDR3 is TGTGCCAGCAGCATCCGACCCACCTACGAGCAGTACTTC. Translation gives CASSIRPTYEQYF.

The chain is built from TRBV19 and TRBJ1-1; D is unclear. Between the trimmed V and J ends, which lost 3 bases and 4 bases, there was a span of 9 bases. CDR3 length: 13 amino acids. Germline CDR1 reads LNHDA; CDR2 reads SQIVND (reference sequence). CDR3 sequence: CASSIATLTEAFF. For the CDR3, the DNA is TGTGCCAGTAGTATCGCGACACTCACTGAAGCTTTCTTT.

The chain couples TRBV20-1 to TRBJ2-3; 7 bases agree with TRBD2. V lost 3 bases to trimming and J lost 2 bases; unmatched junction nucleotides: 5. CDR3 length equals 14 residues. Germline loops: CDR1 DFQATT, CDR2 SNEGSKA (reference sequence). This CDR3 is CSARGGTYTDTQYF. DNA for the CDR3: TGCAGTGCTAGGGGGGGGACCTACACAGATACGCAGTATTTT.

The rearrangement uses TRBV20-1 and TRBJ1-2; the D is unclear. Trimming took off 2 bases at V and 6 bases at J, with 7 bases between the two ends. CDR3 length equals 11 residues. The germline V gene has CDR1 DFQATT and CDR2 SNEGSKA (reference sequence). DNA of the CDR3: TGCAGTGCTAGATGGCAGGATGGCTACACCTTC. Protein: CSARWQDGYTF.

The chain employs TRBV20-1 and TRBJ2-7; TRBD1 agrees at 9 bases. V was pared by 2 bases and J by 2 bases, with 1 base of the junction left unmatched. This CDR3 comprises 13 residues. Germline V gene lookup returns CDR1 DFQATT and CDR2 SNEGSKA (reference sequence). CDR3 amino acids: CSARRQGAYEQYF. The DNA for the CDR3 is TGCAGTGCTAGAAGACAGGGGGCCTACGAGCAGTACTTC.

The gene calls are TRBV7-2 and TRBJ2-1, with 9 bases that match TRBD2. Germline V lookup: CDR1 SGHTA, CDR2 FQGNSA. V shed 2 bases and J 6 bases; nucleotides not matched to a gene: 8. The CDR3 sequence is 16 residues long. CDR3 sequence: CASSLTGAGGGNEQFF. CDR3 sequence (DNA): TGTGCCAGCAGCTTAACGGGTGCGGGAGGGGGCAATGAGCAGTTCTTC.

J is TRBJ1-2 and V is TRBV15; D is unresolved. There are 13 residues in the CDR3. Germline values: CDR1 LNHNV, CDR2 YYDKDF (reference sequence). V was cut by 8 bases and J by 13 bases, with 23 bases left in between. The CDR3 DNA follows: TGTGCCACCCGGTACTCAGCGGGCAGCCCACTCACCTTC. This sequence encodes CATRYSAGSPLTF.

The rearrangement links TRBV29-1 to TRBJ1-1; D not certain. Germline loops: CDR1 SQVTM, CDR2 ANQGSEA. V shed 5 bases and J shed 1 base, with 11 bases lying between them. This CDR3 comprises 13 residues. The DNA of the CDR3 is TGCAGCGTTCTACTTTTCGGGAACACTGAAGCTTTCTTT. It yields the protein CSVLLFGNTEAFF.

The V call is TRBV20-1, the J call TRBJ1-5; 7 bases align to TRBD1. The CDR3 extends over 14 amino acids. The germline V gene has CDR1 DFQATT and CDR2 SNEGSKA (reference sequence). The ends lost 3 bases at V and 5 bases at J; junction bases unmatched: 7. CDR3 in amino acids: CSARKLQGDQPQHF. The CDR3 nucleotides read TGCAGTGCTAGGAAACTCCAGGGGGATCAGCCCCAGCATTTT.

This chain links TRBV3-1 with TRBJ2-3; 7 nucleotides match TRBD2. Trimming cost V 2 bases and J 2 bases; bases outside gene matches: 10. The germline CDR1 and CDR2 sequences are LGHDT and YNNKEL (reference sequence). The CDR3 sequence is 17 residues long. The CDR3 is CASSQTLVAGSTDTQYF. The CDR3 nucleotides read TGTGCCAGCAGCCAAACCCTAGTAGCGGGCTCCACAGATACGCAGTATTTT.

CDR3 residues: CASSQGPPSETQYF. In DNA form, the CDR3 reads TGTGCCAGCAGCCAAGGCCCCCCGTCGGAGACCCAGTACTTC. The V gene is TRBV3-1, the J gene TRBJ2-5; no reliable D call. The germline CDR1 and CDR2 sequences are LGHDT and YNNKEL (reference sequence). The CDR3 length is 14 residues. V lost 1 base and J lost 5, with 11 bases in between.

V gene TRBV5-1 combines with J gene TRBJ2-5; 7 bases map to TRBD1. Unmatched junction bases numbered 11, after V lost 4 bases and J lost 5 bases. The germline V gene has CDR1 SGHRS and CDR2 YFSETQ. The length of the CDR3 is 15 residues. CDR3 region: CASSTDRLSSETQYF. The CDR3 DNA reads TGCGCCAGCAGCACGGACAGGTTAAGCTCGGAGACCCAGTACTTC.

CDR3 residues: CASSVRGDVGGGYTF. The CDR3, as DNA: TGTGCCAGCAGCGTTAGGGGGGACGTAGGAGGTGGCTACACCTTC. This chain joins TRBV9 and TRBJ1-2; D perhaps matches TRBD1 (6 bases). The CDR3 has 15 residues. The germline CDR1 and CDR2 sequences are SGDLS and YYNGEE. V was cut by 2 bases and J by 7 bases, with 18 bases left in between.

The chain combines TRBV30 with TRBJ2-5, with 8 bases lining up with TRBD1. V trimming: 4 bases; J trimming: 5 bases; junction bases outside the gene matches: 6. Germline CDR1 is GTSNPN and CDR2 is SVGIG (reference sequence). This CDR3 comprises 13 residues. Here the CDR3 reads CAWTGGLGETQYF. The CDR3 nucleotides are TGTGCCTGGACAGGGGGCCTAGGGGAGACCCAGTACTTC.

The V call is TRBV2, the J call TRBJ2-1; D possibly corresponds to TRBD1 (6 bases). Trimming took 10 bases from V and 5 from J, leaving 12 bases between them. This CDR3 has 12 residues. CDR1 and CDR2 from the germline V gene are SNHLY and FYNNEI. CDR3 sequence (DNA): TGTGCCACCAGGACAGTTAACAATGAGCAGTTCTTC. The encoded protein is CATRTVNNEQFF.

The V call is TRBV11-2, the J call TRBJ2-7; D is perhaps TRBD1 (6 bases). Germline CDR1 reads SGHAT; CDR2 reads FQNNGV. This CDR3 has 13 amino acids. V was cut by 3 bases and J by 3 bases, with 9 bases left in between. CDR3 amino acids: CASSFTQGYEQYF. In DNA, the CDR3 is TGTGCCAGCAGCTTTACACAGGGCTACGAGCAGTACTTC.

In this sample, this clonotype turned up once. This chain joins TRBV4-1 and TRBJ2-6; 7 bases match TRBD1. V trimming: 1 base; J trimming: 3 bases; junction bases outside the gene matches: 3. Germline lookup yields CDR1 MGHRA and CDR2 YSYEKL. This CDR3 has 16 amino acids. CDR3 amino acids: CASSQGTGVGANVLTF. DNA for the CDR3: TGCGCCAGCAGCCAAGGAACAGGGGTTGGGGCCAACGTCCTGACTTTC.

The CDR3 nucleotides read TGCGCCAGCAGCCAAGGTTTGGGGGCCAGCAATCAGCCCCAGCATTTT. Its translation is CASSQGLGASNQPQHF. The J gene is TRBJ1-5, the V gene TRBV4-1; tentative D call: TRBD1 (6 bases). CDR1 and CDR2 from the germline V gene are MGHRA and YSYEKL. The V end lost 1 base, the J end lost 1 base, and 11 bases lay between the germline ends. This CDR3 is built from 16 residues.

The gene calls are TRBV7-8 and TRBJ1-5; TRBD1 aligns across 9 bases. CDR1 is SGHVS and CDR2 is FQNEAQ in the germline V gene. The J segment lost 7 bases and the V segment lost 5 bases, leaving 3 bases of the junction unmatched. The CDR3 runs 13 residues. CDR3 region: CASSTGQGQPQHF. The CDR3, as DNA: TGTGCCAGCAGCACGGGACAGGGCCAGCCCCAGCATTTT.

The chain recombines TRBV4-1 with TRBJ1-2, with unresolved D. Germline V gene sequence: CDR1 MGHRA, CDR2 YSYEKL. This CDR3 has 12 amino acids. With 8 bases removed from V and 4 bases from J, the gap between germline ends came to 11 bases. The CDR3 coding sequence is TGCGCCAGCGCGTCCGAAATCTATGGCTACACCTTC. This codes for CASASEIYGYTF.

The CDR3 bases are TGTGCCAGCAGAAAGGGGGAGGGCTACACCTTC. Translation gives CASRKGEGYTF. This chain joins TRBV12-3 or TRBV12-4 and TRBJ1-2; tentatively, D is TRBD1 (6 bases). The V end lost 6 bases, the J end lost 8 bases, and 10 bases lay between the germline ends. CDR3 size: 11 residues.

The CDR3 protein is CSVEDSSYEQYF. CDR3 nucleotide sequence: TGCAGCGTTGAAGACAGCTCCTACGAGCAGTACTTC. The chain couples TRBV29-1 to TRBJ2-7, with D hard to call. The CDR3 consists of 12 residues. V gave up 0 bases and J gave up 0 bases, with 3 bases separating them. Germline CDR1 is SQVTM and CDR2 is ANQGSEA.

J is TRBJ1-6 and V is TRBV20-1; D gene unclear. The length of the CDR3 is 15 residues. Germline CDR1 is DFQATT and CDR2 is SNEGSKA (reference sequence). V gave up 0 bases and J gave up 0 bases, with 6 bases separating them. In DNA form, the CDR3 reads TGCAGTGCTAGAGATGAGAGCTCCTATAATTCACCCCTCCACTTT. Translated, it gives CSARDESSYNSPLHF.

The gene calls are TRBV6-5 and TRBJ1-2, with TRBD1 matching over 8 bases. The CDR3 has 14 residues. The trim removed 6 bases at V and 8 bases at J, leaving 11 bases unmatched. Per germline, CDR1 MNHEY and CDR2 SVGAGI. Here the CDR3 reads CASRPTGTGFGYTF. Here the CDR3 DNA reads TGTGCCAGCAGACCCACCGGGACAGGCTTCGGCTACACCTTC.

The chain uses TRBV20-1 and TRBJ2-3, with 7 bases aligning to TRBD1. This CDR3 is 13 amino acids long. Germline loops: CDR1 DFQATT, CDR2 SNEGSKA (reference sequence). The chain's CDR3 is CSPGQSHTDTQYF. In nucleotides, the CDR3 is TGCAGCCCGGGACAGAGCCACACAGATACGCAGTATTTT.

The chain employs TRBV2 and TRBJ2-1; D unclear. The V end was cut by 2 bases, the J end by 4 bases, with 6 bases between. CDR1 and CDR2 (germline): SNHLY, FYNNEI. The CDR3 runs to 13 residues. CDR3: CASSENSYNEQFF. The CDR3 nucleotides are TGTGCCAGCAGTGAAAACTCTTACAATGAGCAGTTCTTC.

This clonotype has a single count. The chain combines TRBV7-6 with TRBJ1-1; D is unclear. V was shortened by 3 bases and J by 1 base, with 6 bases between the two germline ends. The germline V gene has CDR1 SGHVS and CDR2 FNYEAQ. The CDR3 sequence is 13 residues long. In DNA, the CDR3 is TGTGCCAGCAGCTTGTACAAGAACACTGAAGCTTTCTTT. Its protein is CASSLYKNTEAFF.

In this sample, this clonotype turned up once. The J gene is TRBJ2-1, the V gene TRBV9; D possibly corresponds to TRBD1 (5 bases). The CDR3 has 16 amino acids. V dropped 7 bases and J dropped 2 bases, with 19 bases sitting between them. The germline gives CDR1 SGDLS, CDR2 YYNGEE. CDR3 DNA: TGTGCCAGCGTATATCAAGGGGTAGTCACCTACAATGAGCAGTTCTTC. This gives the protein CASVYQGVVTYNEQFF.

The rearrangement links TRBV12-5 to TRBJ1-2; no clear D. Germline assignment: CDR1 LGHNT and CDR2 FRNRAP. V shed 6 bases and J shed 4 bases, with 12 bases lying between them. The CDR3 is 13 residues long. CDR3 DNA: TGTGCTAGTGGCCCCGACGGATCCTATGGCTACACCTTC. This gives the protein CASGPDGSYGYTF.

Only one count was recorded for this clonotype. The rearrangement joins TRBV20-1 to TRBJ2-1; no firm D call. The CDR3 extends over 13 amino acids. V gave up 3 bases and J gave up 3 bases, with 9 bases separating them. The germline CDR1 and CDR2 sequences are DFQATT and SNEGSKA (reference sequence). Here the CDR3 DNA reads TGCAGTGCTAGTATCACTGTCTACAATGAGCAGTTCTTC. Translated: CSASITVYNEQFF.